The 11 T cell receptor beta chains presented below share a single source sample, sequenced in a study of regulatory T cells in long-lasting Graves disease. Time point described: persistent/refractory GD, antithyroid drugs over 5 years with positive TRAb. PBMC RNA served as the TCR library source. Relying on iRepertoire HTBI primers and Arm-PCR of CDR3 regions, the team built TCR beta libraries. A single record per CDR3 protein comes from TCRdb applying MiXCR to the multiplex PCR reads. Among more than 300,000 distinct CDR3 sequences, roughly 20% were seen once, and the ten largest hold approximately 30%. Here the sequenced sample was peripheral blood mononuclear cells (PBMCs), taken when the disease was refractory, from a patient treated with antithyroid drugs. These receptors all stem from a middle-aged woman with Graves disease.

This clonotype has more than one count but fewer than ten. V and J are TRBV6-1 and TRBJ2-7; 9 bases agree with TRBD2. Germline V gene lookup returns CDR1 MNHNS and CDR2 SASEGT. CDR3 length: 14 amino acids. Trimming took 7 bases from V and 3 from J; bases not matched to a gene: 7. CDR3 in DNA: TGTGCCAGCACCCCGCGGGGGGGCAGCTACGAGCAGTACTTC. Translating it yields CASTPRGGSYEQYF.

The chain couples TRBV2 to TRBJ2-3, with 9 bases identical to TRBD2. V was clipped by 6 bases and J by 4 bases; unmatched bases: 17. Germline V lookup: CDR1 SNHLY, CDR2 FYNNEI. The CDR3 totals 18 residues. The CDR3: CASREHLAGPIQADTQYF. CDR3 nucleotides: TGTGCCAGCAGGGAGCACCTAGCGGGGCCGATTCAGGCAGATACGCAGTATTTT.

The chain couples TRBV6-1 to TRBJ1-2; 7 positions agree with TRBD1. Germline trimming cut 6 bases from V and 8 bases from J; bases unmatched to any gene: 9. There are 13 residues in the CDR3. Germline V lookup: CDR1 MNHNS, CDR2 SASEGT. The CDR3 DNA is TGTGCCAGCAGCCGAGACAGGGTGGGGGGCTACACCTTC. This encodes CASSRDRVGGYTF.

V is TRBV6-1 and J is TRBJ1-1; weak D call: TRBD1 (6 bases). CDR1 and CDR2 (germline): MNHNS, SASEGT. This CDR3 has 14 residues. Trimming stripped 3 bases from V and 11 bases from J, with 19 bases between. The CDR3 nucleotides are TGTGCCAGCAGTGAGGGAACAGGGCTTATTGTGGCTTTCTTT. It encodes CASSEGTGLIVAFF.

Points on this clonotype: With a much larger clone just one base away, this may be a read error. The chain couples TRBV7-2 to TRBJ2-1; 9 nucleotides line up with TRBD2. Germline V gene data show CDR1 as SGHTA and CDR2 as FQGNSA. The CDR3 length is 18 residues. This chain's CDR3 is CAGSLELAGGPSDNEQFF. CDR3 in DNA: TGTGCCGGCAGCTTAGAGCTTGCGGGAGGGCCCTCCGACAATGAGCAGTTCTTC.

This clonotype showed up just a few times. The rearrangement joins TRBV6-1 to TRBJ2-7, with TRBD1 identical over 9 bases. Germline values: CDR1 MNHNS, CDR2 SASEGT. The CDR3 is 15 residues long. The ends lost 9 bases at V and 2 bases at J; junction bases unmatched: 11. In DNA, the CDR3 is TGTGCCAGTACTCAATCTGGACAGGGGACCTACGAGCAGTACTTC. It yields the protein CASTQSGQGTYEQYF.

This chain uses TRBV4-2 with TRBJ2-7; D possibly matches TRBD1 or TRBD2 (5 bases each). The CDR3 is made up of 16 amino acids. Germline CDR1 is LGHNA and CDR2 is YNFKEQ. With 3 bases removed from V and 7 bases from J, the gap between germline ends came to 22 bases. CDR3 in DNA: TGTGCCAGCAGCCACGGAACTGGGGACCTACCCTGGGAGCAGTACTTC. It codes for CASSHGTGDLPWEQYF.

The sample holds a few counts of this clonotype. The gene calls are TRBV29-1 and TRBJ2-5; D may be TRBD1 (6 bases). Germline V lookup: CDR1 SQVTM, CDR2 ANQGSEA. The CDR3 sequence is 14 residues long. Trimming shortened V by 1 base and J by 5 bases, and 14 bases separated the two germline ends. The CDR3 bases are TGCAGCGTTGAAGCGTGGGACACCAAGGAGACCCAGTACTTC. Translating gives CSVEAWDTKETQYF. The full variable domain, its missing parts supplied by reference TRBV29-1 and TRBJ2-5, is SAVISQKPSRDICQRGTSLTIQCQVDSQVTMMFWYRQQPGQSLTLIATANQGSEATYESGFVIDKFPISRPNLTFSTLTVSNMSPEDSSIYLCSVEAWDTKETQYFGPGTRLLVL.

The chain carries TRBV14 and TRBJ2-7, with a possible D match to TRBD2 (6 bases). This CDR3 is 16 amino acids long. The V and J ends lost 2 bases and 0 bases respectively, with 14 bases between them. CDR1 and CDR2 from the germline V gene are SGHDN and FVKESK. The CDR3 sequence: CASSQWSSESSYEQYF. The CDR3 DNA reads as TGTGCCAGCAGCCAATGGTCTAGCGAGAGCTCCTACGAGCAGTACTTC.

This clonotype has more than one count but fewer than ten. This sequence joins TRBV28 and TRBJ2-1, with 9 nucleotides matching TRBD2. Germline trimming cut 2 bases from V and 8 bases from J; bases unmatched to any gene: 13. The CDR3 runs to 17 residues. CDR1 and CDR2 from the germline V gene are MDHEN and SYDVKM. The CDR3 loop reads CASSLAGGLAGWDEQFF. CDR3 DNA: TGTGCCAGCAGTTTAGCGGGGGGCCTAGCGGGATGGGATGAGCAGTTCTTC. Together with reference TRBV28 and TRBJ2-1, the CDR3 gives the full variable domain: DVKVTQSSRYLVKRTGEKVFLECVQDMDHENMFWYRQDPGLGLRLIYFSYDVKMKEKGDIPEGYSVSREKKERFSLILESASTNQTSMYLCASSLAGGLAGWDEQFFGPGTRLTVL.

This clonotype has only a few counts. The chain recombines TRBV19 with TRBJ1-5, with 7 nucleotides matching TRBD1. Trimming cost V 3 bases and J 7 bases; bases outside gene matches: 6. The CDR3 runs to 14 residues. Germline CDR1 and CDR2: LNHDA and SQIVND (reference sequence). CDR3 amino acids: CASSMEGGEQPQHF. The CDR3 bases are TGTGCCAGTAGTATGGAAGGGGGCGAGCAGCCCCAGCATTTT.